These 6 T cell receptor beta chains share one sample of origin, sequenced in a study of blood T cell repertoires in COVID-19 (TCRdb year 2020). Library prep was done by the immunoSEQ multiplex PCR assay. The table comes from immuneACCESS by way of TCRdb, which keeps in-frame sequences with V and J called. Part of the clones is missing from these tables; in studies checked, under half for an unresolved V gene and the rest for unknown reasons. For this sample the table gives 150,000 to 200,000 clones, of which more than 75% were detected only once. Around 7.8% of the sample is held by the ten biggest clonotypes. Sequencing input: peripheral blood. The receptor source for this set is a woman aged 60 to 75 with COVID-19, enrolled during active disease.

In regard to this clone: The junction does not match germline at one end; this may be a read error. This chain links TRBV7-7 with TRBJ2-3, with TRBD1 identical over 7 bases. The CDR3 spans 15 residues. Looked up from germline, CDR1 is SSHAT and CDR2 is FNYEAQ (reference sequence). As DNA, the CDR3 is TGTGCTAGCAGCTCCGACAGGGTTGGGACAGATACGCAGTATTTT. Encoded protein: CASSSDRVGTDTQYF.

The chain has TRBV14 and TRBJ2-1; D gene unclear. V was cut by 6 bases and J by 8 bases, with 14 bases left in between. Germline CDR1 and CDR2: SGHDN and FVKESK. The CDR3 contains 13 residues. CDR3 loop: CASRLQWFDEQFF. Written as DNA, the CDR3 is TGTGCCAGCAGGTTACAATGGTTTGATGAGCAGTTCTTC.

The chain carries TRBV24-1 and TRBJ2-2, with a tentative D call TRBD1 (6 bases). This CDR3 region has 17 residues. Trimming shortened V by 4 bases and J by 3 bases, and 17 bases separated the two germline ends. Germline CDR1 reads KGHDR; CDR2 reads SFDVKD. The CDR3 is CATSEANRAPYTGELFF. The CDR3 nucleotides read TGTGCCACCAGTGAAGCTAACAGGGCGCCGTACACCGGGGAGCTGTTTTTT.

This chain uses TRBV19 with TRBJ1-5; a possible D gene is TRBD1 (6 bases). This CDR3 is 18 amino acids long. Trimming removed 0 bases at V and 5 bases at J, with 20 bases between. Germline V gene data show CDR1 as LNHDA and CDR2 as SQIVND (reference sequence). CDR3 amino acids: CASSIDRQVGDFYQPQHF. The CDR3 nucleotides are TGTGCCAGTAGTATAGACCGACAGGTTGGAGACTTCTATCAGCCCCAGCATTTT.

The gene calls are TRBV3-1 (or the pseudogene TRBV3-2) and TRBJ1-3, with D unresolved. Looked up from germline, CDR1 is LGHDT and CDR2 is YNNKEL (reference sequence). This CDR3 region has 15 residues. The ends were cut back, 3 bases at V and 1 base at J, with 10 bases in the middle. The CDR3 bases are TGTGCCAGCAGCCAGAGAGTCGGGTCTGGAAACACCATATATTTT. Translating it yields CASSQRVGSGNTIYF.

V gene TRBV28 combines with J gene TRBJ1-5, with a weak D call TRBD1 (6 bases). V lost 6 bases, J lost 4 bases, and 16 bases lay in between. The germline V gene has CDR1 MDHEN and CDR2 SYDVKM. CDR3 length equals 15 residues. This CDR3 is CASRLAGTRNQPQHF. CDR3 DNA: TGTGCCAGCAGGCTAGCGGGGACACGTAATCAGCCCCAGCATTTT.